The clone carrying this T cell receptor (beta chain) has a handful of counts. Its antigen is currently unknown. From the reads, TCRdb called clonotypes with MiXCR, one entry per CDR3 protein. The data contain roughly 630,000 distinct CDR3 sequences, roughly 24% of them seen just once; the ten biggest clones take up approximately 8%. This entry is derived from a study of T cell repertoires in cytomegalovirus infection. Study-level information: Both a matching HLA type and CMV infection were indicated by public TCR beta signatures. Overall study findings and caveats: Summed frequency of public TCR beta families distinguished CMV carriers with the relevant HLA.

V lost 0 bases to trimming and J lost 4 bases, with 12 bases between them. Per the germline V gene, CDR1 is LNHNV and CDR2 is YYDKDF (reference sequence). The CDR3 is 15 residues long. The TCR sequence derives from a human donor in good health (CMV status not recorded). Some clones in this sample may be carry-over from other donors' samples. V is TRBV15 and J is TRBJ1-2; D not resolved. Sequenced sample: CD8+ T cells from PBMCs. CDR3 sequence reads: CATSRDWQAPYGYTF. CDR3 nucleotide sequence: TGTGCCACCAGCAGAGATTGGCAGGCCCCCTATGGCTACACCTTC.